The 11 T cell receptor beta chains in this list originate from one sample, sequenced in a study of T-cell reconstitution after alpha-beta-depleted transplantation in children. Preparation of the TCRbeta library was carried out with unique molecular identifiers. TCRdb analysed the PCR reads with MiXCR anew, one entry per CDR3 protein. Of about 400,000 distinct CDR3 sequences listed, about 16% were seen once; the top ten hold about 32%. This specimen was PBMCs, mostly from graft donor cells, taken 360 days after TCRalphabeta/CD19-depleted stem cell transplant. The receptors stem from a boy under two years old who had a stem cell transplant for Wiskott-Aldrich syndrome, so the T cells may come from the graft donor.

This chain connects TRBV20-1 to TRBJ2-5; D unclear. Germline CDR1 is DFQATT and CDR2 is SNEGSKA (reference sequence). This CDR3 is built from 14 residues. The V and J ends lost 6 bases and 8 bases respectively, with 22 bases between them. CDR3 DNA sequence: TGCAGTGCCCCCAACTCGGGCTACCCAGATACCCAGTACTTC. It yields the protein CSAPNSGYPDTQYF.

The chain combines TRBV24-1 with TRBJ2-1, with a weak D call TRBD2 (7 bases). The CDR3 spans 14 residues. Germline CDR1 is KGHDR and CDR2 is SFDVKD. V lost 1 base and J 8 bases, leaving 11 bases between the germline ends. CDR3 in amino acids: CATSDFREGDEQFF. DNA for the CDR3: TGTGCCACCAGTGATTTTAGGGAGGGGGATGAGCAGTTCTTC.

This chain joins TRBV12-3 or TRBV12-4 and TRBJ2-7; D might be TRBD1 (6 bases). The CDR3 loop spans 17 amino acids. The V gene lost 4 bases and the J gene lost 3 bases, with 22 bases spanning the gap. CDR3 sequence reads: CASSSRNRVHRFYEQYF. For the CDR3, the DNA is TGTGCCAGCAGTTCCCGAAACAGGGTCCACCGTTTCTACGAGCAGTACTTC.

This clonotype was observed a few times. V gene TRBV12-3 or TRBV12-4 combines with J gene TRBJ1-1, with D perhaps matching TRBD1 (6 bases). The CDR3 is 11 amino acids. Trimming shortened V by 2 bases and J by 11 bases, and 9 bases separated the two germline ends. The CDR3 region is CASSLYREAFF. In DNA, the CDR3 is TGTGCCAGCAGTTTATACAGGGAGGCTTTCTTT.

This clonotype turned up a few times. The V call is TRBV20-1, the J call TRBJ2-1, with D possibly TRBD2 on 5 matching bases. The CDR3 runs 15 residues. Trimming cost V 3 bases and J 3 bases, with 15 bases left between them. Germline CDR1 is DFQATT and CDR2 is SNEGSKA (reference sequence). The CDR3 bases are TGCAGTGCTAGTGGTTCTCGACTAAACTACAATGAGCAGTTCTTC. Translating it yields CSASGSRLNYNEQFF.

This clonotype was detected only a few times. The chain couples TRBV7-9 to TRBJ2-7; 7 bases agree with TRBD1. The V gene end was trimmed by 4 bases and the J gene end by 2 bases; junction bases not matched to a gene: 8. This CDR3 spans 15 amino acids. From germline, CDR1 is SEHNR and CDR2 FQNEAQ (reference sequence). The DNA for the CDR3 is TGTGCCAGCAGCTCAGACAGGGAATCCCCCTACGAGCAGTACTTC. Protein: CASSSDRESPYEQYF.

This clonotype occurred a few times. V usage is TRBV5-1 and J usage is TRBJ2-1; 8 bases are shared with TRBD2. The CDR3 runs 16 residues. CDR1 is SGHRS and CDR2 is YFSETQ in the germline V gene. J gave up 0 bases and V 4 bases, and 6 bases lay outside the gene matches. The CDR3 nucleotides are TGCGCCAGCAGCCCTTCAGGACTAGCCTCCTACAATGAGCAGTTCTTC. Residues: CASSPSGLASYNEQFF.

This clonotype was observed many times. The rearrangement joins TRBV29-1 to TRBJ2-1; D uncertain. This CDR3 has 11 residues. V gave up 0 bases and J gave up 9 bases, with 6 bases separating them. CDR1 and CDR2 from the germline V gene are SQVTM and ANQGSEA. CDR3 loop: CSVEDWSEQFF. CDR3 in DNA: TGCAGCGTTGAAGATTGGAGTGAGCAGTTCTTC.

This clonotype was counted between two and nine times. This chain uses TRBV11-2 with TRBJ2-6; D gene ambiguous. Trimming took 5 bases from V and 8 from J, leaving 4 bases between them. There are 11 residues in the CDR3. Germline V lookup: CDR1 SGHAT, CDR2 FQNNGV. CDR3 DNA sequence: TGTGCCAGCAGCCTATCCAACGTCCTGACTTTC. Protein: CASSLSNVLTF.

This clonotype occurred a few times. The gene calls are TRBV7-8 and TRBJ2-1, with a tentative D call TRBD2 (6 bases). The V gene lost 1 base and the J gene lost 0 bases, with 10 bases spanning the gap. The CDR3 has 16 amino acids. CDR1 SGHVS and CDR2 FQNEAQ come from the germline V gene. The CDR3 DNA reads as TGTGCCAGCAGCTTAGAGGCGGGGAGCTCCTACAATGAGCAGTTCTTC. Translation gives CASSLEAGSSYNEQFF. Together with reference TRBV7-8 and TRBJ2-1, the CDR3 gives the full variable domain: GAGVSQSPRYKVAKRGQDVALRCDPISGHVSLFWYQQALGQGPEFLTYFQNEAQLDKSGLPSDRFFAERPEGSVSTLKIQRTQQEDSAVYLCASSLEAGSSYNEQFFGPGTRLTVL.

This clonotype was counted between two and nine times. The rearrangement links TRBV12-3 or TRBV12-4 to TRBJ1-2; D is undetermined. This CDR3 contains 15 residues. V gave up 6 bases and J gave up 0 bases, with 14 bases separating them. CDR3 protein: CASSPYIAANYGYTF. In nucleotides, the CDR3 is TGTGCCAGCAGCCCGTATATCGCAGCTAACTATGGCTACACCTTC.